This T cell receptor (beta chain) was obtained from a study of blood T cell repertoires in COVID-19. Study overall: COVID-19 samples from acute and convalescent phases originated in the United States, Italy and Spain. The analysed material was cDNA or gDNA that came from T cells, B-cell-depleted T cells, or PBMCs.

V was pared by 3 bases and J by 0 bases, with 0 bases of the junction left unmatched. CDR1 is SEHNR, CDR2 FQNEAQ, per germline (reference sequence). The CDR3 spans 15 residues. Source study methods: Reference gene primers were amplified, and this amplification served to estimate nucleated cell counts. Profiled with immunoSEQ multiplex PCR; TCRdb holds only in-frame clones, not every one. Clone size and V and J calls were adopted from that table, with D and trimming inferred from the DNA. This sample has 13,000 to 15,000 clones, with about 83% found just once. Sequences were obtained from peripheral blood. This TCR was sampled from a man aged 50 to 59 with active COVID-19. V and J are TRBV7-9 and TRBJ2-3; TRBD2 matches 10 bases. This CDR3 is CASSLTSGSTDTQYF. CDR3 nucleotides: TGTGCCAGCAGCTTGACTAGCGGGAGCACAGATACGCAGTATTTT. Full variable domain (outside the CDR3, taken from reference TRBV7-9 and TRBJ2-3): DTGVSQNPRHKITKRGQNVTFRCDPISEHNRLYWYRQTLGQGPEFLTYFQNEAQLEKSRLLSDRFSAERPKGSFSTLEIQRTEQGDSAMYLCASSLTSGSTDTQYFGPGTRLTVL.